The 22 T cell receptor beta chains below all came from one sample that was sequenced in a study of identical twins. MiXCR, run by TCRdb on the 5' RACE reads, gives a single entry per CDR3 protein. This table has roughly 690,000 distinct CDR3 sequences, 21% appearing once. Separately, the same data were catalogued under a study of T cells expressing NK-cell markers.

Sample: PBMCs. Source of these receptors: a woman aged 18-30 years in good health.

There are a few counts of this clonotype. This rearrangement joins TRBV5-1 to TRBJ2-1; possible D gene TRBD2, 5 bases. CDR1 and CDR2 from the germline V gene are SGHRS and YFSETQ. Trimming cost V 0 bases and J 0 bases, with 13 bases left between them. CDR3 length: 17 amino acids. Here the CDR3 DNA reads TGCGCCAGCAGCTTGGCCGAGCGGCCGAGCTCCTACAATGAGCAGTTCTTC. Translated: CASSLAERPSSYNEQFF.

This clonotype was picked up many times. The rearrangement links TRBV12-3 or TRBV12-4 to TRBJ2-7; TRBD2 agrees at 13 bases. The CDR3 runs to 16 residues. The V segment lost 6 bases and the J segment 4 bases; nucleotides outside the gene matches: 9. This chain's CDR3 is CASRQEKGLAGYEQYF. CDR3 coding DNA: TGTGCCAGCAGACAAGAAAAGGGACTAGCGGGATACGAGCAGTACTTC.

This clonotype was found many times. V usage is TRBV20-1 and J usage is TRBJ2-5; a possible D gene is TRBD1 (5 bases). The CDR3 runs to 13 residues. Germline-derived CDR1 and CDR2 are DFQATT and SNEGSKA (reference sequence). Trimming removed 1 base at V and 5 bases at J, with 11 bases between. The CDR3 sequence: CSARVPGAETQYF. For the CDR3, the DNA is TGCAGTGCTAGAGTACCTGGGGCGGAGACCCAGTACTTC.

This clonotype turned up a few times. This chain uses TRBV11-2 with TRBJ2-1; 8 bases map to TRBD2. Germline trimming cut 1 base from V and 8 bases from J; bases unmatched to any gene: 16. Germline values: CDR1 SGHAT, CDR2 FQNNGV. This CDR3 has 18 residues. The CDR3 protein is CASSLGVGRAKYNHEQFF. The DNA of the CDR3 is TGTGCCAGCAGCTTAGGTGTCGGGAGGGCCAAATATAACCATGAGCAGTTCTTC. The full variable domain, in which reference TRBV11-2 and TRBJ2-1 provide the parts outside the CDR3, is EAGVAQSPRYKIIEKRQSVAFWCNPISGHATLYWYQQILGQGPKLLIQFQNNGVVDDSQLPKDRFSAERLKGVDSTLKIQPAKLEDSAVYLCASSLGVGRAKYNHEQFFGPGTRLTVL.

The V call is TRBV7-9, the J call TRBJ1-6; 7 positions match TRBD1. CDR3 length: 16 amino acids. Germline V lookup: CDR1 SEHNR, CDR2 FQNEAQ (reference sequence). After removal of 3 bases from V and 5 bases from J, the junction contained 7 bases not matched to a gene. CDR3 sequence: CASSFTSDRNNSPLHF. CDR3 nucleotide sequence: TGTGCCAGCAGCTTTACATCGGACAGGAATAATTCACCCCTCCACTTT.

The rearrangement uses TRBV10-3 and TRBJ1-6, with 7 bases aligning to TRBD1. Germline CDR1 reads ENHRY; CDR2 reads SYGVKD. Trimming took 6 bases from V and 13 from J; bases not matched to a gene: 12. The CDR3 loop spans 14 amino acids. The CDR3 sequence is CAIRTGTLAGPLHF. CDR3 in DNA: TGTGCCATCAGGACAGGGACCCTCGCGGGGCCCCTCCACTTT.

V gene TRBV10-3 combines with J gene TRBJ2-7, with 10 bases lining up with TRBD2. This CDR3 has 16 residues. Trimming cost V 4 bases and J 2 bases; bases outside gene matches: 8. CDR1 and CDR2 from the germline V gene are ENHRY and SYGVKD. This CDR3 is CAISGGLAGGAYEQYF. CDR3 sequence (DNA): TGTGCCATCAGTGGTGGCTTAGCGGGAGGAGCCTACGAGCAGTACTTC.

This clonotype was seen many times. This chain uses TRBV20-1 with TRBJ2-3; 11 bases agree with TRBD2. V shed 6 bases, J shed 0 bases, and the junction held 5 bases outside the gene matches. The CDR3 loop spans 15 amino acids. Germline lookup yields CDR1 DFQATT and CDR2 SNEGSKA (reference sequence). CDR3 nucleotides: TGCAGTGCCCAAACTAGCGGGAGTAGCACAGATACGCAGTATTTT. Protein: CSAQTSGSSTDTQYF.

CDR3 DNA: TGCGCCAGCAGACCAGGGGCCCCAACCTACAATGAGCAGTTCTTC. Protein: CASRPGAPTYNEQFF. The rearrangement uses TRBV5-1 and TRBJ2-1; maybe TRBD1 (6 bases). Trimming shortened V by 5 bases and J by 2 bases, and 14 bases separated the two germline ends. Germline V gene sequence: CDR1 SGHRS, CDR2 YFSETQ. The CDR3 contains 15 residues.

The rearrangement joins TRBV29-1 to TRBJ2-7; no firm D call. The germline V gene encodes CDR1 SQVTM and CDR2 ANQGSEA. Trimming pared 4 bases from V and 1 base from J, leaving 14 bases between. CDR3 length: 14 amino acids. The CDR3 spells CSVATSGLSYEQYF. The CDR3 DNA reads as TGCAGCGTTGCCACCTCGGGCCTTTCCTACGAGCAGTACTTC.

In this sample, this clonotype turned up a few times. The rearrangement uses TRBV6-5 and TRBJ2-5, with 8 bases matching TRBD2. The germline V gene has CDR1 MNHEY and CDR2 SVGAGI. The CDR3 is made up of 15 amino acids. The trim removed 4 bases at V and 5 bases at J, leaving 9 bases unmatched. The CDR3 bases are TGTGCCAGCAGTTCTCAAGCTAGCGGGTGGGAGACCCAGTACTTC. It encodes CASSSQASGWETQYF.

The chain joins TRBV20-1 to TRBJ2-7, with 9 bases lining up with TRBD2. Germline V gene lookup returns CDR1 DFQATT and CDR2 SNEGSKA (reference sequence). CDR3 length equals 17 residues. The junction had 9 bases not matched to a gene; V was cut back by 0 bases and J by 0 bases. CDR3 DNA: TGCAGTGCTAGAGATGGACGACTAGCGGCAAGCTCCTACGAGCAGTACTTC. Translating gives CSARDGRLAASSYEQYF.

This clonotype has just a few counts. The V and J genes are TRBV7-8 and TRBJ2-6, with 7 bases identical to TRBD1. There are 15 residues in the CDR3. Germline values: CDR1 SGHVS, CDR2 FQNEAQ. V lost 2 bases to trimming and J lost 2 bases; unmatched junction nucleotides: 0. The CDR3 DNA is TGTGCCAGCAGCTTAAGGGGGCCTGGGGCCAACGTCCTGACTTTC. It yields the protein CASSLRGPGANVLTF.

The chain uses TRBV20-1 and TRBJ2-5, with TRBD2 as a possible D gene (6 bases). The CDR3 length is 16 residues. Germline V gives CDR1 DFQATT, CDR2 SNEGSKA (reference sequence). V gave up 0 bases and J gave up 2 bases, with 16 bases separating them. The CDR3 loop is CSARDPTGELQETQYF. The CDR3 DNA reads as TGCAGTGCTAGAGATCCCACGGGAGAATTACAAGAGACCCAGTACTTC.

The V gene is TRBV2, the J gene TRBJ1-1; D not resolved. Trimming shortened V by 6 bases and J by 6 bases, and 11 bases separated the two germline ends. The CDR3 spans 12 residues. CDR1 and CDR2 from the germline V gene are SNHLY and FYNNEI. CDR3 DNA sequence: TGTGCCAGCAGGTGGGCCGTGGCTGAAGCTTTCTTT. This codes for CASRWAVAEAFF.

This clonotype occurred a few times. The chain uses TRBV6-2 or TRBV6-3 and TRBJ2-7, with 7 bases that match TRBD1. The CDR3 runs 14 residues. V lost 6 bases and J lost 5; bases outside the gene matches: 10. Germline V gene data show CDR1 as MNHEY and CDR2 as SVGEGT. DNA of the CDR3: TGTGCCAGCAGACAGCCGACAGGGCCCCACGAGCAGTACTTC. Protein product: CASRQPTGPHEQYF.

Only a few counts were recorded for this clonotype. V and J are TRBV18 and TRBJ2-1; possibly TRBD2 for D (6 bases). CDR1 and CDR2 (germline): KGHSH, LQKENI. Trimming stripped 6 bases from V and 13 bases from J, with 22 bases between. This CDR3 has 14 residues. DNA for the CDR3: TGTGCCAGCTCCTCAACCTCGAGGGAGGTACACCAGTTCTTC. Amino acids: CASSSTSREVHQFF.

This clonotype appeared a single time. The rearrangement links TRBV9 to TRBJ2-7; 7 bases align to TRBD1. The CDR3 contains 15 residues. Germline trimming cut 4 bases from V and 2 bases from J; bases unmatched to any gene: 9. CDR1 and CDR2 from the germline V gene are SGDLS and YYNGEE. The CDR3 sequence is CASSPGGSMAYEQYF. CDR3 DNA sequence: TGTGCCAGCAGCCCAGGGGGATCGATGGCCTACGAGCAGTACTTC.

In its sample, this clonotype was seen a few times. The chain uses TRBV20-1 and TRBJ2-6, with 8 bases matching TRBD1. The CDR3 runs 15 residues. Germline trimming cut 5 bases from V and 0 bases from J; bases unmatched to any gene: 3. Germline V CDR1 and CDR2: DFQATT, SNEGSKA (reference sequence). In nucleotides, the CDR3 is TGCAGTGCTCTTGGGACAGGCTCTGGGGCCAACGTCCTGACTTTC. This sequence encodes CSALGTGSGANVLTF.

V and J are TRBV9 and TRBJ1-3, with D unclear. The germline V and J ends were trimmed by 0 bases and 0 bases, with 10 bases remaining between them. CDR1 is SGDLS, CDR2 YYNGEE, per germline. This CDR3 region has 16 residues. The CDR3 loop is CASSVAGRASGNTIYF. CDR3 sequence (DNA): TGTGCCAGCAGCGTAGCTGGACGGGCCTCTGGAAACACCATATATTTT.

V usage is TRBV27 and J usage is TRBJ1-2; maybe TRBD1 (6 bases). The V and J ends lost 5 bases and 6 bases respectively, with 16 bases between them. The CDR3 consists of 14 residues. Germline assignment: CDR1 MNHEY and CDR2 SMNVEV (reference sequence). The CDR3 nucleotides are TGTGCCAGCAGTGACCGACGGGGGGCGGATGGCTACACCTTC. Its protein product is CASSDRRGADGYTF.

This clonotype was detected ten times or more. V and J are TRBV12-3 or TRBV12-4 and TRBJ1-2, with no clear D. Trimming removed 3 bases from V and 2 bases from J, with 7 bases in between. The CDR3 runs to 13 residues. Here the CDR3 DNA reads TGTGCCAGCAGTTTTGGAGAGAACTATGGCTACACCTTC. Translation gives CASSFGENYGYTF.